The sequence of this T cell receptor beta chain was determined in a study of T cell clonotyping in hematopoietic cell transplantation. Across the study: Recipient samples before transplant were obtained post-cytoreduction. Study-wide findings and caveats: Recipient TCR diversity dropped after transplant; expanded clonotypes rose from day 30 to 180. No sorting was done, leaving CD4 and CD8 contributions mixed.

Only in-frame clones appear in the TCRdb table, and some are missing; sequencing was by immunoSEQ multiplex PCR. The repertoire holds over 10,000 clones, with 75% to 90% as singletons. The germline V gene encodes CDR1 LGHNA and CDR2 YNFKEQ. Trimming took 4 bases from V and 0 from J, leaving 11 bases between them. The CDR3 is 15 amino acids. Time point here: recipient sample about 28 days before transplant, after cytoreduction. On this clone itself: The antigen is undetermined.

Sequences were derived from peripheral blood mononuclear cells, sampled before stem cell transplant. The V call is TRBV4-2, the J call TRBJ2-3; D gene uncertain. This receptor was identified in a man aged 55 to 70 with acute myeloid leukemia. Some clones in this sample may be carry-over from other donors' samples. CDR3 coding DNA: TGTGCCAGCAGCCGATTCGTCGACAGCACAGATACGCAGTATTTT. Its protein product is CASSRFVDSTDTQYF.